This T cell receptor beta chain emerged from a study of control samples from healthy donors and cancer patients. Profiled with immunoSEQ multiplex PCR; TCRdb holds only in-frame clones, not every one. The sample has fewer than 120,000 clones, approximately 87% seen once. After removal of 1 base from V and 6 bases from J, the junction contained 9 bases not matched to a gene. CDR1 is KGHDR, CDR2 SFDVKD, per germline. The CDR3 runs to 18 residues. This receptor was obtained from a woman between 55 and 75 years old with lung cancer. Sample: PBMCs. The gene calls are TRBV24-1 and TRBJ2-2; 11 positions match TRBD2. CDR3 residues: CATSDFGLAGSGAGELFF. The CDR3 DNA sequence: TGTGCCACCAGTGATTTCGGACTAGCGGGTTCTGGCGCCGGGGAGCTGTTTTTT.